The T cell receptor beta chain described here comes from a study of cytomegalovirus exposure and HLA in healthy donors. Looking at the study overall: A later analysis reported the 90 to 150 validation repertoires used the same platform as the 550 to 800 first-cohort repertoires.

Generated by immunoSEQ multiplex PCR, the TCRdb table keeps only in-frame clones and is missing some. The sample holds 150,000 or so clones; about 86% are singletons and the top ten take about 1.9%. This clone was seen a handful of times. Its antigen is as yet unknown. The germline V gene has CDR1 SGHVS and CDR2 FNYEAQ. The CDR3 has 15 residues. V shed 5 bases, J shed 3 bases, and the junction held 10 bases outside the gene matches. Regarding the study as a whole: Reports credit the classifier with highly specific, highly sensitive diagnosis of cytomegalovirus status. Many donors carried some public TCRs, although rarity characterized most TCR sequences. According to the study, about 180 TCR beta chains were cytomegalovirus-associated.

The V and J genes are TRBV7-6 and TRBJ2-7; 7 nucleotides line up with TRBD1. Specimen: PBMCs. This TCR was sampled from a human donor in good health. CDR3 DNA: TGTGCCAGCAGCGTCGGACAGGCCCGAGTCTACGAGCAGTACTTC. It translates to CASSVGQARVYEQYF. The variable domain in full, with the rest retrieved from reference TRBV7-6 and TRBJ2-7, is GAGVSQSPRYKVTKRGQDVALRCDPISGHVSLYWYRQALGQGPEFLTYFNYEAQQDKSGLPNDRFSAERPEGSISTLTIQRTEQRDSAMYRCASSVGQARVYEQYFGPGTRLTVT.